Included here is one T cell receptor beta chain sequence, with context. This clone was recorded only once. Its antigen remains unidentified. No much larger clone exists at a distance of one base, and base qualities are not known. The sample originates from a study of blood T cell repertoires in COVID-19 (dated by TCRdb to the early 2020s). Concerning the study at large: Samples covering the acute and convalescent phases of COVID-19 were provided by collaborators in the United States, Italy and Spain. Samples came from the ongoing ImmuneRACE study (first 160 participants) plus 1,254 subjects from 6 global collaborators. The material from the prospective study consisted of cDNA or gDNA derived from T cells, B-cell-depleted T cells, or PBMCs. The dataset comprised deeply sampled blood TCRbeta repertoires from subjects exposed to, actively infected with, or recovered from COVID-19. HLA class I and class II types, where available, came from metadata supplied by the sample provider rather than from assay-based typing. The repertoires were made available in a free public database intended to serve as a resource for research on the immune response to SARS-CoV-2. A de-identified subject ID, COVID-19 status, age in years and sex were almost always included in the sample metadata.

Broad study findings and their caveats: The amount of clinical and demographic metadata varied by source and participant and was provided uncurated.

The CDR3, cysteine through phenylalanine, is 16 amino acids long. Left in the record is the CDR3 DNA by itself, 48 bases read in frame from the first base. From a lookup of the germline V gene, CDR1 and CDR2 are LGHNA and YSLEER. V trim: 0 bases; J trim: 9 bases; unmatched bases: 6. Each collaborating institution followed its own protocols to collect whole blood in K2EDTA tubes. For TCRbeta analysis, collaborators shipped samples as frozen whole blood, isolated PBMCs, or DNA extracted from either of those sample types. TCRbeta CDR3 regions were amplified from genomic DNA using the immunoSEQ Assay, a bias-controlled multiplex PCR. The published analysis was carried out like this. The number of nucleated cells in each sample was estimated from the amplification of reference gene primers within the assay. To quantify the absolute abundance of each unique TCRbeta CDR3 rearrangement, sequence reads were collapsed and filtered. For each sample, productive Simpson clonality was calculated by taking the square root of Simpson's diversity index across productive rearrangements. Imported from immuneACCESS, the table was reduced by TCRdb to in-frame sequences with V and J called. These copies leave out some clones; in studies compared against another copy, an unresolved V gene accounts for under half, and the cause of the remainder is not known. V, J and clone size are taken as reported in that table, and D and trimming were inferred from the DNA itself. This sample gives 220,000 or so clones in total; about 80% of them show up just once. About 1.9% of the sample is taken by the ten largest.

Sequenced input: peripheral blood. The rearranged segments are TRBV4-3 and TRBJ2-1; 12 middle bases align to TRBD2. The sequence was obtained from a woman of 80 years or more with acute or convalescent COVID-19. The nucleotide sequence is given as TGCGCCAGCAGCCAAGAAGCTAGCGGGAGGGCCGGTGAGCAGTTCTTC. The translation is CASSQEASGRAGEQFF.